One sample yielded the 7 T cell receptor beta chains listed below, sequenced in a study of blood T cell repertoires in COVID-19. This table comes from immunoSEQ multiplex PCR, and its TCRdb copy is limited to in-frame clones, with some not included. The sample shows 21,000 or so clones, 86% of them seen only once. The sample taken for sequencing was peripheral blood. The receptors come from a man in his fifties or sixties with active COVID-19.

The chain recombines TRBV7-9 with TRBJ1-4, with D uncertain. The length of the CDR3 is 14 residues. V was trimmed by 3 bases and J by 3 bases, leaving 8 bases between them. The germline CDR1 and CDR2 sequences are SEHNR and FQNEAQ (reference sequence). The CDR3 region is CASSLAGANEKLFF. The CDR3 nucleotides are TGTGCCAGCAGCTTGGCAGGCGCTAATGAAAAACTGTTTTTT.

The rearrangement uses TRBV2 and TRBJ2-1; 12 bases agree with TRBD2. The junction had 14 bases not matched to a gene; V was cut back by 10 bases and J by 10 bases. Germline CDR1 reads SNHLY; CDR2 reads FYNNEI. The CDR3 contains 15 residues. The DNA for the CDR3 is TGTGCCACTAGGCGGACTAGCGGGGCCCAGAGGGAGCAGTTCTTC. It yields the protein CATRRTSGAQREQFF.

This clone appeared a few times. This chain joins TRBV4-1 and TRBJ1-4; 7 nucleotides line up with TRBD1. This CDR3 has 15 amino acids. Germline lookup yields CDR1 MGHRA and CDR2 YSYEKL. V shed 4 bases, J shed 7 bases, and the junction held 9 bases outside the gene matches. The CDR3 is CASSPSTGQSEKLFF. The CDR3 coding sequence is TGCGCCAGCAGCCCGTCGACAGGGCAATCTGAAAAACTGTTTTTT.

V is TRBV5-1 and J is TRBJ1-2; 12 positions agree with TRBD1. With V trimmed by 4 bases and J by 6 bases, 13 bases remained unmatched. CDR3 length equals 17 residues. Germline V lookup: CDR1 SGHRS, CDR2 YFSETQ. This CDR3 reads CASSPRGTGGPGDGYTF. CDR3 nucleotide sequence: TGCGCCAGCAGCCCGAGGGGGACAGGGGGCCCAGGGGATGGCTACACCTTC.

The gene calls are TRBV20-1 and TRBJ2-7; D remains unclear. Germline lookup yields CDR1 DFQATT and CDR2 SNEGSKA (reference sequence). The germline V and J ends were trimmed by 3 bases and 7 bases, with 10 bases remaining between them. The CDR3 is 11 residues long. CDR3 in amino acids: CSASSAREQYF. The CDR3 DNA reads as TGCAGTGCTAGTTCTGCCCGGGAGCAGTACTTC.

The DNA for the CDR3 is TGTGCCACCCAGTCTAAAGGGGGCGCCGGCACAGATACGCAGTATTTT. Protein: CATQSKGGAGTDTQYF. The chain recombines TRBV10-3 with TRBJ2-3; 7 nucleotides agree with TRBD1. Losses at the gene ends were 10 bases for V and 1 base for J; bases not matched to a gene: 14. Germline CDR1 ENHRY, CDR2 SYGVKD. The CDR3 extends over 16 amino acids.

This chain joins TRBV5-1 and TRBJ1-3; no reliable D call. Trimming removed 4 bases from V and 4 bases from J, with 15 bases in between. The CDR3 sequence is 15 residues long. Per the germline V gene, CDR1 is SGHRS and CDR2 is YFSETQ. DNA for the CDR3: TGCGCCAGCAGCCCCGGGTTCGGGTCCGGAAACACCATATATTTT. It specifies CASSPGFGSGNTIYF.